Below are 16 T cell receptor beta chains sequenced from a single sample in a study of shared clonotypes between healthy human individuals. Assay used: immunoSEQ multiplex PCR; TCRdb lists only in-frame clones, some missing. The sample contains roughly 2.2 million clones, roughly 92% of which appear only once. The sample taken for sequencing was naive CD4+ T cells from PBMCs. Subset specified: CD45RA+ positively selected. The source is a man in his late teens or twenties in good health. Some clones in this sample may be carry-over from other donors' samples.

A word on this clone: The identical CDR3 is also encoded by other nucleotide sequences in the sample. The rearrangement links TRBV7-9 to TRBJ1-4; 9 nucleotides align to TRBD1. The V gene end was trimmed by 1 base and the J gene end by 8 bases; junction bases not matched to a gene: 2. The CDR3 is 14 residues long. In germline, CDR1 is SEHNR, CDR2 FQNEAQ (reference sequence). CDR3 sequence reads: CASSLGTGAEKLFF. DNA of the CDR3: TGTGCCAGCAGCTTAGGGACAGGGGCCGAAAAACTGTTTTTT.

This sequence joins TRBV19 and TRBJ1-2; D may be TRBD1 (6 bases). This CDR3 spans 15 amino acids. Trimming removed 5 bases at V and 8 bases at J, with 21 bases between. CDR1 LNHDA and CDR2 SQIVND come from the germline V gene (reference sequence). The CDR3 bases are TGTGCCAGTAGTCCCTACCGCCCGGACAGATCGGGCTACACCTTC. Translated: CASSPYRPDRSGYTF.

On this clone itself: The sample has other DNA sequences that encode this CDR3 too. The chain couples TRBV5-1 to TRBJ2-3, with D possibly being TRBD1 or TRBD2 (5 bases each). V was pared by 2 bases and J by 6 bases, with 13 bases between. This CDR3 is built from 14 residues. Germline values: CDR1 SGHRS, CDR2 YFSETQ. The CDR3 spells CASSLVLAGDTQYF. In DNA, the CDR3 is TGCGCCAGCAGCTTAGTCCTAGCAGGGGATACGCAGTATTTT. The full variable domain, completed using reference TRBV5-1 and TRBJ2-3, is KAGVTQTPRYLIKTRGQQVTLSCSPISGHRSVSWYQQTPGQGLQFLFEYFSETQRNKGNFPGRFSGRQFSNSRSEMNVSTLELGDSALYLCASSLVLAGDTQYFGPGTRLTVL.

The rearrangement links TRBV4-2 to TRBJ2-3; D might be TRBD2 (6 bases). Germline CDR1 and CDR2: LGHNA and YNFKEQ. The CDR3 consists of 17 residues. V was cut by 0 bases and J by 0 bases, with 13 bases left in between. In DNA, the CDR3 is TGTGCCAGCAGCCAAGACATCGCGGGACCTAGCACAGATACGCAGTATTTT. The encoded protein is CASSQDIAGPSTDTQYF.

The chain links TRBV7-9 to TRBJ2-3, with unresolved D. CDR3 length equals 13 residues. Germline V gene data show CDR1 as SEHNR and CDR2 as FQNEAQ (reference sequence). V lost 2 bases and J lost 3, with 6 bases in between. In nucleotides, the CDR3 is TGTGCCAGCAGCTTAAAGTCGACAGATACGCAGTATTTT. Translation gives CASSLKSTDTQYF.

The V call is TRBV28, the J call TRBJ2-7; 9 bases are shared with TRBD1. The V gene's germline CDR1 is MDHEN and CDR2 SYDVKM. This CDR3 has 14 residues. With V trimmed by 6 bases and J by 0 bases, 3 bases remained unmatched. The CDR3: CASSTGGSSYEQYF. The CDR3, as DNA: TGTGCCAGCAGCACAGGGGGCTCCTCCTACGAGCAGTACTTC. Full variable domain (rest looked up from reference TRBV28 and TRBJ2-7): DVKVTQSSRYLVKRTGEKVFLECVQDMDHENMFWYRQDPGLGLRLIYFSYDVKMKEKGDIPEGYSVSREKKERFSLILESASTNQTSMYLCASSTGGSSYEQYFGPGTRLTVT.

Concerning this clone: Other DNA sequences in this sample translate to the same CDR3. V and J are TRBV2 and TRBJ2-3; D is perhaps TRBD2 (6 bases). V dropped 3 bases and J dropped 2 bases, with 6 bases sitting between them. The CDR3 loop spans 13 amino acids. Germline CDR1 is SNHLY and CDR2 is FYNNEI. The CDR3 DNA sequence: TGTGCCAGCAGTGAGGACTACACAGATACGCAGTATTTT. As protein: CASSEDYTDTQYF.

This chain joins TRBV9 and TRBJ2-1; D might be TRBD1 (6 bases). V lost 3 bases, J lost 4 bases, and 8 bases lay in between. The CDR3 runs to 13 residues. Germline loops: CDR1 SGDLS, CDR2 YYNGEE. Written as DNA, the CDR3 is TGTGCCAGCAGCGACGACAGGTACAATGAGCAGTTCTTC. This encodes CASSDDRYNEQFF.

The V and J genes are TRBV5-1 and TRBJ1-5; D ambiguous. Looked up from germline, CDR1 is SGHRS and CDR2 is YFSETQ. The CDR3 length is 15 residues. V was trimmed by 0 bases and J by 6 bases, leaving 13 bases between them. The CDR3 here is CASSLGSGFGQPQHF. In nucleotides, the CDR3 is TGCGCCAGCAGCTTGGGTTCGGGATTTGGTCAGCCCCAGCATTTT.

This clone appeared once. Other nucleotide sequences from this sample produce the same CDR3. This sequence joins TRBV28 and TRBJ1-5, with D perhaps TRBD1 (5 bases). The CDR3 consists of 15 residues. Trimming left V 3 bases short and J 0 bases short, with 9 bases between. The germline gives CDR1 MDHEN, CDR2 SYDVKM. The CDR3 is CASSLGPDSNQPQHF. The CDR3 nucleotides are TGTGCCAGCAGTTTGGGGCCGGATAGCAATCAGCCCCAGCATTTT.

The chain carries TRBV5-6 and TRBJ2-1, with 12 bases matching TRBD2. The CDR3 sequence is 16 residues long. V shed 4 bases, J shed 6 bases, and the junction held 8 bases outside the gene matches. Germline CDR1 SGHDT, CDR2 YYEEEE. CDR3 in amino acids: CASSPPGLAGLNEQFF. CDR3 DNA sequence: TGTGCCAGCAGCCCGCCGGGACTAGCGGGCCTCAATGAGCAGTTCTTC.

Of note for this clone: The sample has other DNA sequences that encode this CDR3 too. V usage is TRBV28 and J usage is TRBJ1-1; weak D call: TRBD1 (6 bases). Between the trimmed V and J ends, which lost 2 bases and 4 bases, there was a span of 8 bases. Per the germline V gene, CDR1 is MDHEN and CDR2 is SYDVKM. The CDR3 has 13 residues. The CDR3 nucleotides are TGTGCCAGCAGTTTACGCAGGGGCACTGAAGCTTTCTTT. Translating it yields CASSLRRGTEAFF. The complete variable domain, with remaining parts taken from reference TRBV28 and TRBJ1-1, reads DVKVTQSSRYLVKRTGEKVFLECVQDMDHENMFWYRQDPGLGLRLIYFSYDVKMKEKGDIPEGYSVSREKKERFSLILESASTNQTSMYLCASSLRRGTEAFFGQGTRLTVV.

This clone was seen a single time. Written as DNA, the CDR3 is TGTGCCAGCAGTGACGGTGACAGGGCCTTGGGTGAAAAACTGTTTTTT. Amino acid sequence: CASSDGDRALGEKLFF. The chain employs TRBV2 and TRBJ1-4, with 7 bases matching TRBD1. This CDR3 comprises 16 residues. CDR1 is SNHLY, CDR2 FYNNEI, per germline. Trimming cost V 3 bases and J 7 bases; bases outside gene matches: 11. The entire variable domain, with the rest obtained from reference TRBV2 and TRBJ1-4, is as follows: EPEVTQTPSHQVTQMGQEVILRCVPISNHLYFYWYRQILGQKVEFLVSFYNNEISEKSEIFDDQFSVERPDGSNFTLKIRSTKLEDSAMYFCASSDGDRALGEKLFFGSGTQLSVL.

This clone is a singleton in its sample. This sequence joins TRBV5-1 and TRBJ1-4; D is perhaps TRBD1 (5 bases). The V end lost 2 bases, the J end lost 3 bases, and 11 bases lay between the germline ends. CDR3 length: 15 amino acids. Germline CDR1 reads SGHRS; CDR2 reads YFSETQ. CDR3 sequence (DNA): TGCGCCAGCAGCTTTTCGGGGCCCTCTAATGAAAAACTGTTTTTT. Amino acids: CASSFSGPSNEKLFF. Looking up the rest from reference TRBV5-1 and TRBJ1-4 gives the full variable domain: KAGVTQTPRYLIKTRGQQVTLSCSPISGHRSVSWYQQTPGQGLQFLFEYFSETQRNKGNFPGRFSGRQFSNSRSEMNVSTLELGDSALYLCASSFSGPSNEKLFFGSGTQLSVL.

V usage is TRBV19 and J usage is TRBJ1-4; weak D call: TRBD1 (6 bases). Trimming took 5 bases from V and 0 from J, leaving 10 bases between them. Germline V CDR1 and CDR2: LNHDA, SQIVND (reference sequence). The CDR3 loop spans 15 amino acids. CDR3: CASSLRTATNEKLFF. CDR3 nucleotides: TGTGCCAGTAGTCTTCGGACAGCAACTAATGAAAAACTGTTTTTT.

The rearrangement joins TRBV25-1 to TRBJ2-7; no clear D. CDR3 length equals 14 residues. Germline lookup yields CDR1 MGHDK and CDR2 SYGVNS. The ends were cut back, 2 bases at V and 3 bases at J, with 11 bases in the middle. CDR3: CASSEAGGYYEQYF. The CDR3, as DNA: TGTGCCAGCAGTGAAGCCGGCGGATACTACGAGCAGTACTTC.